This entry is about one T cell receptor beta chain. Its target is unknown. The record originates from a study of cytomegalovirus exposure and HLA in healthy donors. Study results and caveats: Relative to equally common others, HLA-associated TCR beta chains showed greater clonal expansion in a later analysis.

The PCR employed 60 Vbeta primers together with 13 Jbeta primers. Sequencing used immunoSEQ multiplex PCR; TCRdb keeps in-frame clones, though not all of them. Of around 85,000 clones in the sample, 60% to 80% were seen once. The source is a woman aged 45-65 years in good health and CMV-seropositive. Sequencing was carried out using PBMCs.

CDR3 bases: TGTGCCTGGAGTGGACAGGGACGGGAAAAACTGTTTTTT. It yields the protein CAWSGQGREKLFF. The chain joins TRBV30 to TRBJ1-4; 7 nucleotides align to TRBD1. The CDR3 covers 13 residues. With 1 base clipped from V and 8 bases from J, the junction kept 4 bases outside the gene matches. Per the germline V gene, CDR1 is GTSNPN and CDR2 is SVGIG (reference sequence).